This T cell receptor beta chain was retrieved from a study of T cell clonotyping in hematopoietic cell transplantation. The repertoire was sequenced with immunoSEQ multiplex PCR; TCRdb's copy has only in-frame clones and lacks some. The sample consists of about 11,000 clones, nearly 90% of them appearing once. Study outcomes and limitations: Without cell sorting, CD4 versus CD8 contributions remain unresolved.

The V gene end was trimmed by 4 bases and the J gene end by 4 bases; junction bases not matched to a gene: 9. Germline V gene lookup returns CDR1 SGDLS and CDR2 YYNGEE. This CDR3 region has 15 residues. Points on this clone: The antigen remains unidentified.

The clonotype originates from a female patient aged 60 to 70 who had an allogeneic stem cell transplant from an unrelated donor, so the T cells may come from the graft donor. Some clones in this sample may be carry-over from other donors' samples. The sample consisted of PBMCs, taken 100 days after allogeneic stem cell transplant. The J gene is TRBJ2-5, the V gene TRBV9; 8 nucleotides line up with TRBD2. CDR3 in DNA: TGTGCCAGCAGCTTCTTCAGCGGGAGCGGAGAGACCCAGTACTTC. It translates to CASSFFSGSGETQYF.